These 27 T cell receptor beta chains share one sample of origin, sequenced in a study of CXCR3-negative and CXCR3-positive naive CD8 T cells. General study results and limits: Against CXCR3-negative naive cells, CXCR3-positive naive cells showed more hydrophobic TRB CDR3s.

In preparing the TRB cDNA libraries, 5' RACE with UMI labels was used. TCRdb re-called the 5' RACE reads and catalogs CDR3 proteins one per entry, DNA excluded. Found here are 140,000 to 150,000 distinct CDR3 sequences; the top ten clones hold 0.25% to 0.3%. Their antigen targets remain unknown. The sample consisted of naive CXCR3+ CD8+ T cells from blood. The subset is: CD45RO-CCR7+CD27+CD95- naive CD8+ T cells expressing CXCR3 (TNR3+). These receptors were taken from a human donor in good health. Some clones in this sample may be carry-over from other donors' samples.

This chain joins TRBV12-3 or TRBV12-4 and TRBJ2-2; TCRdb proposes TRBD2, but this gene call is untestable without DNA. CDR3 length equals 20 residues. CDR3 loop: CASSSLRVSRRDAGTGELFF.

The V gene is TRBV29-1, the J gene TRBJ2-7; no DNA is available, so the TRBD1 call from TCRdb remains unchecked. The CDR3 loop spans 11 amino acids. Germline lookup yields CDR1 SQVTM and CDR2 ANQGSEA. The CDR3 loop reads CSVPVAGEQYF.

V is TRBV28 and J is TRBJ2-7; TCRdb indicates TRBD2, and absent DNA this call remains unverified. The CDR3 runs 14 residues. Germline CDR1 and CDR2: MDHEN and SYDVKM. CDR3 loop: CASSLTLAGDGQYF.

This chain connects TRBV29-1 to TRBJ2-2; the D call of TRBD1 rests on TCRdb alone, since no DNA is present to check it. Looked up from germline, CDR1 is SQVTM and CDR2 is ANQGSEA. The length of the CDR3 is 13 residues. CDR3 sequence reads: CSGRQGITGELFF.

CDR3 amino acids: CASSYGLAGVNNEQFF. The chain joins TRBV7-3 to TRBJ2-1; TCRdb calls TRBD2, which cannot be checked without DNA. CDR1 is SGHTA and CDR2 is FQGTGA in the germline V gene. This CDR3 region has 16 residues. Using reference TRBV7-3 and TRBJ2-1 for the parts outside the CDR3, the full variable domain is GAGVSQTPSNKVTEKGKYVELRCDPISGHTALYWYRQSLGQGPEFLIYFQGTGAADDSGLPNDRFFAVRPEGSVSTLKIQRTERGDSAVYLCASSYGLAGVNNEQFFGPGTRLTVL.

V usage is TRBV7-3 and J usage is TRBJ2-1; TCRdb's D call of TRBD2 is untestable without DNA. The CDR3 is 15 amino acids. Germline V gene lookup returns CDR1 SGHTA and CDR2 FQGTGA. CDR3 sequence reads: CASSYPEGPYNEQFF.

This sequence joins TRBV6-2 or TRBV6-3 and TRBJ2-7. The germline V gene encodes CDR1 MNHEY and CDR2 SVGEGT. The CDR3 contains 14 residues. CDR3 residues: CASSYSNADYEQYF.

The CDR3 reads CASSASGAGTGELFF. This chain joins TRBV9 and TRBJ2-2; TCRdb's D call of TRBD1 is untestable without DNA. The CDR3 length is 15 residues. Germline V gene data show CDR1 as SGDLS and CDR2 as YYNGEE. Full variable domain (outside the CDR3, taken from reference TRBV9 and TRBJ2-2): DSGVTQTPKHLITATGQRVTLRCSPRSGDLSVYWYQQSLDQGLQFLIQYYNGEERAKGNILERFSAQQFPDLHSELNLSSLELGDSALYFCASSASGAGTGELFFGEGSRLTVL.

This chain joins TRBV4-3 and TRBJ2-1; the TRBD1 assignment by TCRdb is unverifiable without DNA. The germline V gene has CDR1 LGHNA and CDR2 YSLEER. The CDR3 totals 14 residues. The CDR3 loop reads CASSQAGSYNEQFF.

This chain links TRBV2 with TRBJ2-2; no DNA is available, so the TRBD1 call from TCRdb remains unchecked. Germline V gene lookup returns CDR1 SNHLY and CDR2 FYNNEI. CDR3 size: 16 residues. CDR3 sequence reads: CASSEAGAGATGELFF. Complete variable domain (other parts from reference TRBV2 and TRBJ2-2): EPEVTQTPSHQVTQMGQEVILRCVPISNHLYFYWYRQILGQKVEFLVSFYNNEISEKSEIFDDQFSVERPDGSNFTLKIRSTKLEDSAMYFCASSEAGAGATGELFFGEGSRLTVL.

The chain is built from TRBV19 and TRBJ2-5; TCRdb picks TRBD1, but there is no DNA to check that call. This CDR3 is 15 amino acids long. CDR1 LNHDA and CDR2 SQIVND come from the germline V gene (reference sequence). CDR3 protein: CASGRHPDSQETQYF.

The CDR3 sequence: CASSLVRDRVRYEQYF. J is TRBJ2-7 and V is TRBV28; the TCRdb call, TRBD1, lacks DNA for checking. From germline, CDR1 is MDHEN and CDR2 SYDVKM. This CDR3 is 16 amino acids long.

The rearrangement joins TRBV29-1 to TRBJ2-7; TCRdb lists TRBD1, though no DNA is available to test this call. The CDR3 consists of 11 residues. Per the germline V gene, CDR1 is SQVTM and CDR2 is ANQGSEA. Here the CDR3 reads CSGGTGNEQYF.

This chain's CDR3 is CSVVIEAVSYEQYF. The chain has TRBV29-1 and TRBJ2-7. From germline, CDR1 is SQVTM and CDR2 ANQGSEA. The CDR3 contains 14 residues.

This chain joins TRBV4-2 and TRBJ1-6. Germline CDR1 and CDR2: LGHNA and YNFKEQ. The CDR3 is 15 amino acids. The CDR3 spells CASSPGEGSHSPLHF.

V is TRBV29-1 and J is TRBJ2-1; the TCRdb call, TRBD2, lacks DNA for checking. CDR1 SQVTM and CDR2 ANQGSEA come from the germline V gene. The CDR3 sequence is 12 residues long. The CDR3 spells CSVDDRGNEQFF.

The CDR3 sequence is CASSLEWSGNTIYF. The chain combines TRBV5-1 with TRBJ1-3. This CDR3 contains 14 residues. Germline CDR1 is SGHRS and CDR2 is YFSETQ.

The genes are TRBV7-3 and TRBJ2-1. The CDR3 runs 13 residues. Germline CDR1 is SGHTA and CDR2 is FQGTGA. The CDR3 region is CASSLISYNEQFF.

V gene TRBV6-2 or TRBV6-3 combines with J gene TRBJ2-7. Germline-derived CDR1 and CDR2 are MNHEY and SVGEGT. The CDR3 loop spans 13 amino acids. CDR3 protein: CASSSPDTYEQYF.

J is TRBJ2-1 and V is TRBV12-3 or TRBV12-4; TCRdb calls TRBD1, which cannot be checked without DNA. The CDR3 consists of 18 residues. The CDR3 loop reads CASRFSREGRGSYNEQFF.

The genes are TRBV6-2 or TRBV6-3 and TRBJ2-7; the D call of TRBD1 rests on TCRdb alone, since no DNA is present to check it. Germline-derived CDR1 and CDR2 are MNHEY and SVGEGT. The CDR3 has 13 amino acids. CDR3 region: CASTLNRRYEQYF.

CDR3 loop: CSVDGTSRANEQFF. The chain carries TRBV29-1 and TRBJ2-1; TCRdb returns TRBD2, unconfirmable since there is no DNA. Germline V gene lookup returns CDR1 SQVTM and CDR2 ANQGSEA. The CDR3 totals 14 residues.

This chain joins TRBV13 and TRBJ2-1; TCRdb's assignment of TRBD2 cannot be checked, as there is no DNA. Per germline, CDR1 PRHDT and CDR2 FYEKMQ (reference sequence). The CDR3 spans 18 residues. This CDR3 reads CASSPYGRGGPGGNEQFF.

The V gene is TRBV29-1, the J gene TRBJ1-2. The CDR3 length is 16 residues. CDR1 is SQVTM, CDR2 ANQGSEA, per germline. This CDR3 is CSVEDYETFPNYGYTF.

This CDR3 reads CASSPSGVLAATKSTYNEQFF. V is TRBV4-1 and J is TRBJ2-1; without DNA, the TCRdb call of TRBD2 cannot be checked. CDR3 length: 21 residues. The germline V gene encodes CDR1 MGHRA and CDR2 YSYEKL.

The J gene is TRBJ2-7, the V gene TRBV25-1; absent DNA, TCRdb's TRBD2 call cannot be checked. The CDR3 totals 11 residues. Germline assignment: CDR1 MGHDK and CDR2 SYGVNS. The chain's CDR3 is CASSLGHEQCF.

The chain has TRBV7-9 and TRBJ2-3; TCRdb returns TRBD1, unconfirmable since there is no DNA. CDR3 length: 16 residues. The germline V gene encodes CDR1 SEHNR and CDR2 FQNEAQ (reference sequence). The CDR3 sequence: CASSETGTGRTDTQYF.